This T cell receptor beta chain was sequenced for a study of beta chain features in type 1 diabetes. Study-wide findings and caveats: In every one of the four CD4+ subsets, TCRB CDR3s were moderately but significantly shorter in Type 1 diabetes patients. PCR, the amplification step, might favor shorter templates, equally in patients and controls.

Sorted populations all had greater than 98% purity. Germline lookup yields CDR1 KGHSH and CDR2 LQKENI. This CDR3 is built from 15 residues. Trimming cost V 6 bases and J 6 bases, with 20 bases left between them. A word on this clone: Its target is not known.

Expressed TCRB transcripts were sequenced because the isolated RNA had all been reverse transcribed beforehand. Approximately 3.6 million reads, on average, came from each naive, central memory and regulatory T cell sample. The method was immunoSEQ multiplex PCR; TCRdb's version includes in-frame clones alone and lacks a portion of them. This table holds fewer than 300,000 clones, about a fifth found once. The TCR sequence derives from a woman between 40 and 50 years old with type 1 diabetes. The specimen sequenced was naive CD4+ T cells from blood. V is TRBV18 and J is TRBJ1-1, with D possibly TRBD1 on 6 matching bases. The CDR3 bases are TGTGCCAGCTCCACGAGGATTGACAGGTCTCCTGAAGCTTTCTTT. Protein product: CASSTRIDRSPEAFF.